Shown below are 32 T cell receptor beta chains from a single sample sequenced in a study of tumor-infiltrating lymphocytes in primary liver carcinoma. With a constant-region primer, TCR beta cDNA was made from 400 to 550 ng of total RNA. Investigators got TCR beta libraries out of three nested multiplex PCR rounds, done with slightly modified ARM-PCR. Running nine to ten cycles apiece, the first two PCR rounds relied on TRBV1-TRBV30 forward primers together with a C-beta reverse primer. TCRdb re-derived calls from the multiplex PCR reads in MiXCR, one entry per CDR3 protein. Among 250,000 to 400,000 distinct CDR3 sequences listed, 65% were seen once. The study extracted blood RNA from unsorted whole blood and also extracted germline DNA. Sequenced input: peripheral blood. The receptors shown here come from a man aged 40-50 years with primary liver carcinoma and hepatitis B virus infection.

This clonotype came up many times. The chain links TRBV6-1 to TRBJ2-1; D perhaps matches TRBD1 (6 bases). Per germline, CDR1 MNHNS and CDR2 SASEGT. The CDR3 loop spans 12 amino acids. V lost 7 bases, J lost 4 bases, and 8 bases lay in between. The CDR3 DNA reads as TGTGCCAGCAACGACAGGTACAATGAGCAGTTCTTC. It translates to CASNDRYNEQFF.

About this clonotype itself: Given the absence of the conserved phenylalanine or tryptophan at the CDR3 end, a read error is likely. The CDR3 DNA is TGTGCCAGCAGCGTCTCGGTGGGAAACGCCATATATTAT. Protein sequence: CASSVSVGNAIYY. The chain is built from TRBV11-2 and TRBJ1-3, with D unclear. The CDR3 covers 13 residues. Per the germline V gene, CDR1 is SGHAT and CDR2 is FQNNGV.

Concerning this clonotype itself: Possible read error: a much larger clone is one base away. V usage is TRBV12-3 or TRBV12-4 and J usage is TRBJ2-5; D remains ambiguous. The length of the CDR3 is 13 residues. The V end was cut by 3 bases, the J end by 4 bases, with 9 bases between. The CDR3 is CASSLANRETQYF. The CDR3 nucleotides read TGTGCCAGCAGTTTGGCTAACCGAGAGACCCAGTACTTC.

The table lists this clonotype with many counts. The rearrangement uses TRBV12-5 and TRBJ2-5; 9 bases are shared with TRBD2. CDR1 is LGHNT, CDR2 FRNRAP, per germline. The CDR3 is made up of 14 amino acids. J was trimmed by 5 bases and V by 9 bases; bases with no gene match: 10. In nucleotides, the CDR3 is TGTGCTAGCGCTAGCGGGAAGGAGGGGGAGACCCAGTACTTC. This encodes CASASGKEGETQYF.

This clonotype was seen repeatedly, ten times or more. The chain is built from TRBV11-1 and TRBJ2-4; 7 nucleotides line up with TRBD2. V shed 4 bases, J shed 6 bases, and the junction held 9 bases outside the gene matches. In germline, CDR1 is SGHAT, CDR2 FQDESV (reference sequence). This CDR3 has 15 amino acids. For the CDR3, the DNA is TGTGCCAGCAGCTCCCAGGGAGGGGTGGGAAACATTCAGTACTTC. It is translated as CASSSQGGVGNIQYF.

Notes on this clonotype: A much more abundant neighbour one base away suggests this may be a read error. CDR3 coding DNA: TGCGCCAGCAGCCAATCCGGGACTAGCGGGACCACAGATATGCAGTATTTT. Translating it yields CASSQSGTSGTTDMQYF. The rearrangement joins TRBV4-1 to TRBJ2-3; 13 bases line up with TRBD2. Germline lookup yields CDR1 MGHRA and CDR2 YSYEKL. The CDR3 is made up of 17 amino acids.

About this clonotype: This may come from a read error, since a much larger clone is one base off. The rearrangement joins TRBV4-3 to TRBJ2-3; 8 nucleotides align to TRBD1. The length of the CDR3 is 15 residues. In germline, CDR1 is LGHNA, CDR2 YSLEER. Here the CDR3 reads CTSSQDDRGVDTQYF. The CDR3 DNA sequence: TGCACCAGCAGCCAAGATGACAGGGGAGTAGATACGCAGTATTTT.

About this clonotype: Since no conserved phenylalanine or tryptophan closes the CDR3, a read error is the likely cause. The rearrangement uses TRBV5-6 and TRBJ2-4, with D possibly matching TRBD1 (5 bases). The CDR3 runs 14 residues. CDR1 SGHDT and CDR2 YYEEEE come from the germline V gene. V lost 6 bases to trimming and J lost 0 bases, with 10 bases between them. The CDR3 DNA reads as TGTGCCAGCACAACAGGTTCAGCCAAAAACATTCAGTACTCC. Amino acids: CASTTGSAKNIQYS.

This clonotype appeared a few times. The CDR3 sequence: CASSRDSVDTQYF. CDR3 bases: TGTGCCAGCAGCAGGGACAGTGTAGATACGCAGTATTTT. The chain combines TRBV28 with TRBJ2-3; the match to TRBD1 covers 7 bases. The length of the CDR3 is 13 residues. Germline CDR1 MDHEN, CDR2 SYDVKM. Trimming removed 6 bases from V and 5 bases from J; junction bases left unmatched: 5.

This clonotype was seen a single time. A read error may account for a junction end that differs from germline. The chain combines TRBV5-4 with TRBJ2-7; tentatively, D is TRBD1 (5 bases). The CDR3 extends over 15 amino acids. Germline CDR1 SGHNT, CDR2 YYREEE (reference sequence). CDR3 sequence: CASSLDGATSYEQHF. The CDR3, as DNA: TGTGCCAGCAGCTTGGATGGGGCGACCTCCTACGAGCAGCACTTC.

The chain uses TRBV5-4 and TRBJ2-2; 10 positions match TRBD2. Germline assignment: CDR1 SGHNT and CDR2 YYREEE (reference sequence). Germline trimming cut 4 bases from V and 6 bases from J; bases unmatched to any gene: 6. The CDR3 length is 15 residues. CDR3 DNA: TGTGCCAGCAGCGAAAAAGGGACTAGCGCCGGGGAGCTGTTTTTT. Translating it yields CASSEKGTSAGELFF.

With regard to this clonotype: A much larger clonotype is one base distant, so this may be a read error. The CDR3 here is CASSPDYPNTWELFF. CDR3 DNA: TGCGCCAGCAGCCCGGACTACCCGAACACCTGGGAGCTGTTTTTT. The chain couples TRBV4-3 to TRBJ2-2; weak D call: TRBD2 (6 bases). Germline CDR1 reads LGHNA; CDR2 reads YSLEER. This CDR3 has 15 residues.

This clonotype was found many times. CDR3 coding DNA: TGCAGCGTCTTTCGATCTGGGGCTAGCGGCCCCACAGATACGCAGTATTTT. Translation gives CSVFRSGASGPTDTQYF. This chain connects TRBV29-1 to TRBJ2-3; 7 bases align to TRBD2. In germline, CDR1 is SQVTM, CDR2 ANQGSEA. V shed 6 bases and J 2 bases; nucleotides not matched to a gene: 17. The CDR3 length is 17 residues.

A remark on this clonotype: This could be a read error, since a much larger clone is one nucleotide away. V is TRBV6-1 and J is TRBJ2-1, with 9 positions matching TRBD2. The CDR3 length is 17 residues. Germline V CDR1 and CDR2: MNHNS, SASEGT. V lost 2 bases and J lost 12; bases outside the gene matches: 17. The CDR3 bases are TGTGCCAGCAGTGAACGCATAGCGGGAGTGATTAGAGATGGGCAGTTCTTC. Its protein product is CASSERIAGVIRDGQFF.

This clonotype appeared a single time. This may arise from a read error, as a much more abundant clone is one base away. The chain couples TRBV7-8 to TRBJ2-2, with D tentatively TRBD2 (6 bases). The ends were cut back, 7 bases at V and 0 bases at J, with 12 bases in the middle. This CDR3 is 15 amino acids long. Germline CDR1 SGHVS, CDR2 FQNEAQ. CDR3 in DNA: TGTGCCAGCAACGTGCTAGCGTCGAACACCGGGGAGCTGTTTTTT. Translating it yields CASNVLASNTGELFF.

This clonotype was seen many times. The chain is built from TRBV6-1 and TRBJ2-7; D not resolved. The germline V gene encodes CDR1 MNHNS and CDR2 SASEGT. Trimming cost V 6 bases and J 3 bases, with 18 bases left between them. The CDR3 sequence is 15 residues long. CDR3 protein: CASRRLGRVHYEQYF. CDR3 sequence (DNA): TGTGCCAGCAGGCGCCTAGGAAGGGTCCACTACGAGCAGTACTTC.

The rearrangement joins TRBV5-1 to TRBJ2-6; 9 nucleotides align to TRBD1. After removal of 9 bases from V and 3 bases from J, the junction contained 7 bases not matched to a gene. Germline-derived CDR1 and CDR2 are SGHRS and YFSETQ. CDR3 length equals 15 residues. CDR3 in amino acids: CATGQGFGGANVLTF. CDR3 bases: TGCGCCACCGGACAGGGGTTCGGTGGGGCCAACGTCCTGACTTTC.

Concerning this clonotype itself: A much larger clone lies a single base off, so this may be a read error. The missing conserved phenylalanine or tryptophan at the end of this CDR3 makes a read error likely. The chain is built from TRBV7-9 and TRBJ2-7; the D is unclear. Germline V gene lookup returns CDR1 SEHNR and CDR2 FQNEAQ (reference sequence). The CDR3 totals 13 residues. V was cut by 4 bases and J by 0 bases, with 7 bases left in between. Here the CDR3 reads CASSSENSYEQYL. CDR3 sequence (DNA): TGTGCCAGCAGCTCTGAGAACTCCTACGAGCAGTACCTC.

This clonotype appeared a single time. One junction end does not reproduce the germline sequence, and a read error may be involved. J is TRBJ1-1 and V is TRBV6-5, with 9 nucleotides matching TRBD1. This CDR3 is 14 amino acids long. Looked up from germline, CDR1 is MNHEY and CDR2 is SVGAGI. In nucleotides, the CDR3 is TGTACCAGCGGCTACAGGGGGCGAGGGACTGAAGCTCTCTTT. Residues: CTSGYRGRGTEALF.

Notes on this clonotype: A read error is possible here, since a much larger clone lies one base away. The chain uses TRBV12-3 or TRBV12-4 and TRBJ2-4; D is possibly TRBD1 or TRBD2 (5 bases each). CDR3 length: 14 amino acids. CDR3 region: CASSLAGPKNVQYF. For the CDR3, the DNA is TGTGCCAGCAGTTTAGCGGGACCCAAAAACGTTCAGTACTTC.

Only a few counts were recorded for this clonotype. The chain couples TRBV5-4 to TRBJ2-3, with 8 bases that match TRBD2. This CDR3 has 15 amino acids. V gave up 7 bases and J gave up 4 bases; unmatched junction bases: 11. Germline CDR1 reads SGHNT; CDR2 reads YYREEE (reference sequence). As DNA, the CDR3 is TGTGCCAGCGCCGGACCGGGACTAGGATCAGATACGCAGTATTTT. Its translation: CASAGPGLGSDTQYF.

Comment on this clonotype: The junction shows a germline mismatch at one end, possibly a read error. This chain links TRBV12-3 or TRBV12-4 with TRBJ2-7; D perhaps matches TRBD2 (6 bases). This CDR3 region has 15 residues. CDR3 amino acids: CASSLERRGPCELYF. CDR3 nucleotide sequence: TGTGCCAGCAGTCTAGAGAGGCGGGGACCCTGCGAGCTGTACTTC.

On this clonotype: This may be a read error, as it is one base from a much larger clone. The CDR3 region is CRVNSENTEAFF. The DNA for the CDR3 is TGCAGGGTTAATTCGGAGAACACTGAAGCTTTCTTT. The V call is TRBV29-1, the J call TRBJ1-1; no reliable D call. Looked up from germline, CDR1 is SQVTM and CDR2 is ANQGSEA. The CDR3 totals 12 residues.

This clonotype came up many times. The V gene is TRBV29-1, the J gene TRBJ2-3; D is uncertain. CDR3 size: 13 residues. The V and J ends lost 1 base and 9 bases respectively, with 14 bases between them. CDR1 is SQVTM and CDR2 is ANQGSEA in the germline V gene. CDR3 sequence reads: CSVEVRRAGTQYF. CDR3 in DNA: TGCAGCGTTGAAGTCCGAAGGGCAGGCACGCAGTATTTT.

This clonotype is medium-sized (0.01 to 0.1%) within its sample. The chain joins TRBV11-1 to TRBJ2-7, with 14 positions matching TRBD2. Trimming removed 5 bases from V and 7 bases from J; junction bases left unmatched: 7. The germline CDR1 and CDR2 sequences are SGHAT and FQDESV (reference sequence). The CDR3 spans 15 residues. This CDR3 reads CASSPGTSGSGEQYF. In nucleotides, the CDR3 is TGTGCCAGCAGCCCGGGGACTAGCGGGAGTGGAGAGCAGTACTTC. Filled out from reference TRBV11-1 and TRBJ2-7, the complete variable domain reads EAEVAQSPRYKITEKSQAVAFWCDPISGHATLYWYRQILGQGPELLVQFQDESVVDDSQLPKDRFSAERLKGVDSTLKIQPAELGDSAMYLCASSPGTSGSGEQYFGPGTRLTVT.

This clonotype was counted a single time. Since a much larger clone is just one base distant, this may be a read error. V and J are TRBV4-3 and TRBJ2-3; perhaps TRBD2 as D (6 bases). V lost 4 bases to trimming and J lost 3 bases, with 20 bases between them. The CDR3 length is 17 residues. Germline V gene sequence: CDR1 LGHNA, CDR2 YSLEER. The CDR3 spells CASSREAAGSLTDTQYF. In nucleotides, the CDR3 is TGCGCCAGCAGCCGGGAGGCGGCAGGGAGTTTGACAGATACGCAGTATTTT.

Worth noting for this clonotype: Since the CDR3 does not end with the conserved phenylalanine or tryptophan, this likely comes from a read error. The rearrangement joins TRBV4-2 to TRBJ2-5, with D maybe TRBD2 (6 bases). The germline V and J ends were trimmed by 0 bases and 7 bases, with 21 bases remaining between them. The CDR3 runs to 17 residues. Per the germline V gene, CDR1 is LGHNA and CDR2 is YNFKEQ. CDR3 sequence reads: CASSQELETPWRGTQYY. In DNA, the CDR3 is TGTGCCAGCAGCCAAGAGTTAGAGACACCTTGGAGGGGGACCCAGTACTAC.

The CDR3 reads CSARDQVTPNTEAFF. For the CDR3, the DNA is TGCAGTGCTAGAGATCAGGTCACCCCGAACACTGAAGCTTTCTTT. The chain employs TRBV20-1 and TRBJ1-1; D remains unclear. V lost 0 bases and J 1 base, leaving 12 bases between the germline ends. Germline lookup yields CDR1 DFQATT and CDR2 SNEGSKA (reference sequence). CDR3 size: 15 residues.

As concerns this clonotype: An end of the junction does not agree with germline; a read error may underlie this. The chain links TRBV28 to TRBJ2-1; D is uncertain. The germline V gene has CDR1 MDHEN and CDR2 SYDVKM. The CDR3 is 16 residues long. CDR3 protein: CASFSLAPDLYNEQFF. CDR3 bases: TGTGCCAGTTTTTCGTTAGCCCCTGACCTCTACAATGAACAGTTCTTC.

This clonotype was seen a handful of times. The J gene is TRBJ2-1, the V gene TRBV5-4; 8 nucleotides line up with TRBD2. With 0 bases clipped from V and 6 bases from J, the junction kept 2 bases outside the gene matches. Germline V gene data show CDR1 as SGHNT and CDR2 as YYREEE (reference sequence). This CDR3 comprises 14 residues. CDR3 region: CASSLGLARNEQFF. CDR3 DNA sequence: TGTGCCAGCAGCTTGGGACTAGCGCGCAATGAGCAGTTCTTC.

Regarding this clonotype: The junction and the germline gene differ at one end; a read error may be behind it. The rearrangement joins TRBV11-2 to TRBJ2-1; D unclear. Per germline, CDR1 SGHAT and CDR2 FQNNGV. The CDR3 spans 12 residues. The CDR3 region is CTSSPPRNEQLF. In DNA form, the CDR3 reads TGTACCAGCAGCCCCCCCCGCAATGAGCAGCTCTTC.

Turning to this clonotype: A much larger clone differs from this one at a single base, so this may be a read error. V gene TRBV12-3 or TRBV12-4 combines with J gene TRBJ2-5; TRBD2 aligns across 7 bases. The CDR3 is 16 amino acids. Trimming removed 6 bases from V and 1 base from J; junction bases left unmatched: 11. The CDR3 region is CASSLGVAGFQETQYF. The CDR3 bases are TGTGCCAGCAGCCTTGGAGTAGCGGGTTTCCAAGAGACCCAGTACTTC.